What follows are 16 T cell receptor beta chains derived from one specimen sequenced in a study of vaccination effects on CD4 cells after COVID-19 (dated 2022 in TCRdb). In the ViraFEST assay, PBMC were stimulated with viral peptide pools, and antigen-specific CD4+ T cell clonotypes were then identified by expansion using TCR sequencing. After about 10 days of culture, CD4+ T cells were isolated with the EasySep CD4+ T cell isolation kit. Negative nucleocapsid antibody results before and after vaccination confirmed that the healthy vaccine recipients had no prior SARS-CoV-2 infection. Library preparation was by the immunoSEQ multiplex PCR assay. TCRdb's version of the immuneACCESS table is confined to in-frame rearrangements and falls short of the full clone set. An unresolved V gene accounts for under half of the shortfall where checked; the remainder is of unknown origin. Within this sample are some 31,000 clones, with roughly 73% of them counted one time only. Jointly, the top ten make up more than 25% of the sample.

The antigens these receptors bind are not known. Here the sequenced sample was CD4+ T cells from PBMCs cultured with HCoV-OC43 spike peptides, taken before COVID-19 vaccination. According to the study, the label for this sample's cell subset or site signals: HCoV-OC43 spike overlapping peptide pool stimulation. These receptor sequences come from a human donor who received a COVID-19 vaccine.

V is TRBV25-1 and J is TRBJ2-3; the D gene is possibly TRBD1 (6 bases). Germline V gene lookup returns CDR1 MGHDK and CDR2 SYGVNS. The CDR3 has 14 residues. V lost 5 bases and J lost 0, with 9 bases in between. CDR3 nucleotides: TGTGCCAGCAGTCCGAGGGGGAGCACAGATACGCAGTATTTT. Its protein product is CASSPRGSTDTQYF.

The chain joins TRBV3-1 (or the pseudogene TRBV3-2) to TRBJ1-6, with a possible D match to TRBD1 (5 bases). Germline V gene data show CDR1 as LGHDT and CDR2 as YNNKEL (reference sequence). Trimming stripped 5 bases from V and 0 bases from J, with 5 bases between. The CDR3 consists of 14 residues. CDR3 DNA sequence: TGTGCCAGCAGCGACAGCTCCTATAATTCACCCCTCCACTTT. Residues: CASSDSSYNSPLHF.

The genes are TRBV19 and TRBJ2-3, with unresolved D. V lost 3 bases and J lost 0, with 4 bases in between. This CDR3 contains 13 residues. Germline V lookup: CDR1 LNHDA, CDR2 SQIVND (reference sequence). CDR3 loop: CASSIGSTDTQYF. The CDR3 DNA is TGTGCCAGTAGTATTGGCAGCACAGATACGCAGTATTTT.

This chain joins TRBV6-6 and TRBJ1-1; D remains unclear. Trimming took off 2 bases at V and 3 bases at J, with 16 bases between the two ends. The CDR3 runs 16 residues. Germline V lookup: CDR1 MNHNY, CDR2 SVGAGI (reference sequence). CDR3 sequence reads: CASSYERYSRDTEAFF. Here the CDR3 DNA reads TGTGCCAGCAGTTACGAAAGATATTCTAGGGACACTGAAGCTTTCTTT.

This rearrangement joins TRBV5-5 to TRBJ1-2, with D unclear. Germline CDR1 reads SGHKS; CDR2 reads YYEKEE (reference sequence). The V end was cut by 4 bases, the J end by 8 bases, with 12 bases between. This CDR3 comprises 12 residues. CDR3 DNA sequence: TGTGCCAGCAGCCTCGTTAACACCGGCTACACCTTC. Its protein product is CASSLVNTGYTF.

The J gene is TRBJ2-7, the V gene TRBV18; D is ambiguous. The length of the CDR3 is 14 residues. Germline lookup yields CDR1 KGHSH and CDR2 LQKENI. The V and J ends lost 1 base and 7 bases respectively, with 14 bases between them. CDR3 sequence reads: CASSPQRQASEQYF. As DNA, the CDR3 is TGTGCCAGCTCACCACAGAGGCAGGCAAGTGAGCAGTACTTC.

As DNA, the CDR3 is TGTGCCAGCTCACCCGCCCGGGACAGGGGTTTAACTAATGAAAAACTGTTTTTT. Protein sequence: CASSPARDRGLTNEKLFF. The V gene is TRBV18, the J gene TRBJ1-4, with TRBD1 matching over 10 bases. Germline V gene sequence: CDR1 KGHSH, CDR2 LQKENI. J was trimmed by 1 base and V by 3 bases; bases with no gene match: 8. The CDR3 is made up of 18 amino acids.

The J gene is TRBJ1-1, the V gene TRBV3-1 (or the pseudogene TRBV3-2); D not resolved. The V and J ends lost 0 bases and 6 bases respectively, with 11 bases between them. The CDR3 has 14 residues. CDR1 LGHDT and CDR2 YNNKEL come from the germline V gene (reference sequence). The CDR3, as DNA: TGTGCCAGCAGCCAAGACAGGACTCGTGCTGAAGCTTTCTTT. Its protein product is CASSQDRTRAEAFF.

The chain has TRBV13 and TRBJ1-2, with D unresolved. V lost 5 bases, J lost 4 bases, and 11 bases lay in between. Germline CDR1 is PRHDT and CDR2 is FYEKMQ (reference sequence). The length of the CDR3 is 13 residues. CDR3 in DNA: TGTGCCAGCAGCACCGACTTAACCTATGGCTACACCTTC. Translated, it gives CASSTDLTYGYTF.

V usage is TRBV3-1 (or the pseudogene TRBV3-2) and J usage is TRBJ2-7, with 8 bases fitting TRBD1. The CDR3 totals 16 residues. V lost 5 bases and J lost 2; bases outside the gene matches: 11. Germline V gene lookup returns CDR1 LGHDT and CDR2 YNNKEL (reference sequence). The CDR3, as DNA: TGTGCCAGCAGCGACACATCGGGACAGGCTACCTACGAGCAGTACTTC. This translates into CASSDTSGQATYEQYF.

The chain joins TRBV6-2 or TRBV6-3 to TRBJ1-5, with no clear D. Germline loops: CDR1 MNHEY, CDR2 SVGEGT. The V gene lost 5 bases and the J gene lost 5 bases, with 13 bases spanning the gap. The length of the CDR3 is 14 residues. The CDR3 reads CASSLYYMYQPQHF. In DNA, the CDR3 is TGTGCCAGCAGTCTTTACTATATGTATCAGCCCCAGCATTTT.

This clone was detected a few times. V is TRBV9 and J is TRBJ1-2; 7 bases match TRBD1. This CDR3 is 12 amino acids long. Germline CDR1 is SGDLS and CDR2 is YYNGEE. Losses at the gene ends were 5 bases for V and 12 bases for J; bases not matched to a gene: 10. CDR3 DNA: TGTGCCAGCAGTGGGGGGCCGACAGGGCACACCTTC. Its translation is CASSGGPTGHTF.

V gene TRBV6-5 combines with J gene TRBJ1-1, with D maybe TRBD1 (5 bases). The V end lost 6 bases, the J end lost 0 bases, and 14 bases lay between the germline ends. This CDR3 region has 15 residues. Germline V gene lookup returns CDR1 MNHEY and CDR2 SVGAGI. The CDR3 sequence: CASRTHGGMNTEAFF. For the CDR3, the DNA is TGTGCCAGCAGGACCCACGGGGGAATGAACACTGAAGCTTTCTTT.

The genes are TRBV5-6 and TRBJ2-5; D gene uncertain. CDR1 and CDR2 from the germline V gene are SGHDT and YYEEEE. Trimming left V 0 bases short and J 4 bases short, with 1 base between. The CDR3 sequence is 11 residues long. The CDR3 DNA reads TGTGCCAGCAGCTTGGCAGAGACCCAGTACTTC. Its translation is CASSLAETQYF.

The V gene is TRBV7-3, the J gene TRBJ1-4; D is perhaps TRBD1 (5 bases). Trimming removed 5 bases at V and 0 bases at J, with 13 bases between. The CDR3 totals 16 residues. The germline V gene encodes CDR1 SGHTA and CDR2 FQGTGA. The CDR3 here is CASSALGGTTNEKLFF. Here the CDR3 DNA reads TGTGCCAGCAGCGCCCTCGGGGGGACAACTAATGAAAAACTGTTTTTT.

The rearrangement joins TRBV2 to TRBJ2-7; D unresolved. CDR1 and CDR2 from the germline V gene are SNHLY and FYNNEI. This CDR3 has 12 amino acids. Trimming took 3 bases from V and 2 from J, leaving 5 bases between them. The CDR3 spells CASSDTTYEQYF. The CDR3 DNA reads as TGTGCCAGCAGTGACACTACCTACGAGCAGTACTTC.